This T cell receptor beta chain was documented in a study of cytomegalovirus exposure and HLA in healthy donors. Vbeta (60) and Jbeta (13) primers were used in the PCR. The protocol was immunoSEQ multiplex PCR, while the TCRdb copy is restricted to in-frame clones and leaves out a portion. The table records about 51,000 clones, around 85% of them present only once. The sample was PBMCs. The TCR comes from a boy aged 5-17 years in good health and CMV-seropositive.

The CDR3: CASSLPGQGRNVYF. For the CDR3, the DNA is TGTGCCAGCAGTCTCCCGGGACAGGGTCGTAATGTGTACTTC. The chain links TRBV7-9 to TRBJ2-7; 9 bases agree with TRBD1. With V trimmed by 6 bases and J by 12 bases, 15 bases remained unmatched. The CDR3 is made up of 14 amino acids. Germline assignment: CDR1 SEHNR and CDR2 FQNEAQ (reference sequence).